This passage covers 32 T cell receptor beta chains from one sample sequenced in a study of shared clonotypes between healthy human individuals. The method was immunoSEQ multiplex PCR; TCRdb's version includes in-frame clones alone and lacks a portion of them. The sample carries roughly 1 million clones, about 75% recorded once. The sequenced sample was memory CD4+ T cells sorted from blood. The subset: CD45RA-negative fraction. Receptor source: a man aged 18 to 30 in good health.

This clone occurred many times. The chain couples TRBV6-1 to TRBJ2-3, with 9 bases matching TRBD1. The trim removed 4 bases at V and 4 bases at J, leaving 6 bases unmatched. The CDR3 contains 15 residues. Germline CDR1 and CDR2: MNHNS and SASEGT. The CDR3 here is CASSVGTGYSDTQYF. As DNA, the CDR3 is TGTGCCAGCAGTGTTGGGACAGGGTACTCAGATACGCAGTATTTT.

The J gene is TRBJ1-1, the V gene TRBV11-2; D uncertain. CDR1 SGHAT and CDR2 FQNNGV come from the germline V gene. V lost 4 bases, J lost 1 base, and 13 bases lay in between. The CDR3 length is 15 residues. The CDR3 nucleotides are TGTGCCAGCAGCTCGTCGGACGTGGGGAACACTGAAGCTTTCTTT. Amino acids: CASSSSDVGNTEAFF. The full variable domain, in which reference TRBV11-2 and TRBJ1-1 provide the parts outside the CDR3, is EAGVAQSPRYKIIEKRQSVAFWCNPISGHATLYWYQQILGQGPKLLIQFQNNGVVDDSQLPKDRFSAERLKGVDSTLKIQPAKLEDSAVYLCASSSSDVGNTEAFFGQGTRLTVV.

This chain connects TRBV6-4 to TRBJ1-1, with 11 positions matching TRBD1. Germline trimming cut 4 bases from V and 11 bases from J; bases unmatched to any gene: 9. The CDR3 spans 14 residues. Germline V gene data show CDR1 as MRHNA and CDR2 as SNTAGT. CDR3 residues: CASSVNQGQGAAFF. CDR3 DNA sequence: TGTGCCAGCAGTGTCAATCAAGGACAGGGGGCGGCTTTCTTT.

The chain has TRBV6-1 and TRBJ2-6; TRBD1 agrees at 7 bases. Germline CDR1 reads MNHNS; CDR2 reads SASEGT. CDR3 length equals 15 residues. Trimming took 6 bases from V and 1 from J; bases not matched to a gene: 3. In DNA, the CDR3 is TGTGCCAGCAGGACAGGGTTATCTGGGGCCAACGTCCTGACTTTC. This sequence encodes CASRTGLSGANVLTF.

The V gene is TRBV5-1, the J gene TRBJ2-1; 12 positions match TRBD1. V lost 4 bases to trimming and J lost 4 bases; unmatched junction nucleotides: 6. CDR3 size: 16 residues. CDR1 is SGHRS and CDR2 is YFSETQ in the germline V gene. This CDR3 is CASSPMGQGAYNEQFF. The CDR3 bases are TGCGCCAGCAGCCCTATGGGACAGGGGGCGTACAATGAGCAGTTCTTC.

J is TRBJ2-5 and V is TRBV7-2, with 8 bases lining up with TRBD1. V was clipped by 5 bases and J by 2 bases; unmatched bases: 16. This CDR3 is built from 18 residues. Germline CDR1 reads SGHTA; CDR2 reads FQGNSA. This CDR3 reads CASSPQSTGVGDQETQYF. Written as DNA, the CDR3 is TGTGCCAGCAGCCCTCAGTCGACAGGGGTCGGGGATCAAGAGACCCAGTACTTC. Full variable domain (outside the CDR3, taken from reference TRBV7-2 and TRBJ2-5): GAGVSQSPSNKVTEKGKDVELRCDPISGHTALYWYRQSLGQGLEFLIYFQGNSAPDKSGLPSDRFSAERTGGSVSTLTIQRTQQEDSAVYLCASSPQSTGVGDQETQYFGPGTRLLVL.

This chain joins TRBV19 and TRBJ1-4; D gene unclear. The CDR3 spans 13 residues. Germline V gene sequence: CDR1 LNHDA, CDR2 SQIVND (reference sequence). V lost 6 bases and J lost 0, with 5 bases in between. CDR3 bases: TGTGCCAGTAGATACTCAACTAATGAAAAACTGTTTTTT. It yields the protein CASRYSTNEKLFF.

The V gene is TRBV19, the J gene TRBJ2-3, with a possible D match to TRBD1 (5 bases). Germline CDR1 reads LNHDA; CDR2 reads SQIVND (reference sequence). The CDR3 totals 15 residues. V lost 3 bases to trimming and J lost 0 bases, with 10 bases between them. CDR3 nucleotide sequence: TGTGCCAGTAGTATTCAGGGAATCAGCACAGATACGCAGTATTTT. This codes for CASSIQGISTDTQYF. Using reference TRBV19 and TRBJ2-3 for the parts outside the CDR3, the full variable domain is DGGITQSPKYLFRKEGQNVTLSCEQNLNHDAMYWYRQDPGQGLRLIYYSQIVNDFQKGDIAEGYSVSREKKESFPLTVTSAQKNPTAFYLCASSIQGISTDTQYFGPGTRLTVL.

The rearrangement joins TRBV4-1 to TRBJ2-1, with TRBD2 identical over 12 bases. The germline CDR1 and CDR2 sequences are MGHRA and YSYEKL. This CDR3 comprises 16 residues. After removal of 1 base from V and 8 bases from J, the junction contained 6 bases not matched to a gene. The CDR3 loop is CASSQATSGGWDEQFF. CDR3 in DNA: TGCGCCAGCAGCCAAGCGACTAGCGGGGGATGGGATGAGCAGTTCTTC.

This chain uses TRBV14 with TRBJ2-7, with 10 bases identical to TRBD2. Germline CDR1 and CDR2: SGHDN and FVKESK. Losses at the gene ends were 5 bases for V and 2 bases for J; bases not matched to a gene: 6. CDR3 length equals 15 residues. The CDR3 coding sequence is TGTGCCAGCAGCGACCGACTAGCGGGCGCCTACGAGCAGTACTTC. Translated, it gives CASSDRLAGAYEQYF.

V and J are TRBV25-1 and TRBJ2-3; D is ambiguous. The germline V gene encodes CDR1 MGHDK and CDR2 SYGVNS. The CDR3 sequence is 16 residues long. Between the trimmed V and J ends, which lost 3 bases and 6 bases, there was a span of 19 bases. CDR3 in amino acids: CASSDRLAPDSDTQYF. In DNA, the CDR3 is TGTGCCAGCAGTGATAGACTCGCACCTGATAGCGATACGCAGTATTTT.

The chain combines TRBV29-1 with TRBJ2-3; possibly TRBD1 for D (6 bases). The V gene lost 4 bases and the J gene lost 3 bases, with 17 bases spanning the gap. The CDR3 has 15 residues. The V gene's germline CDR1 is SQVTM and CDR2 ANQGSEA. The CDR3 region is CSVGVNRVSTDTQYF. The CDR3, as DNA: TGCAGCGTTGGGGTTAACAGGGTTTCGACAGATACGCAGTATTTT.

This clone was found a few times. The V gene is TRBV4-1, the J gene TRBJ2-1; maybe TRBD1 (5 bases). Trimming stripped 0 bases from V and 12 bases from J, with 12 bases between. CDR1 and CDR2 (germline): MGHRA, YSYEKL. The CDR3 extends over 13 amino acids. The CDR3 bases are TGCGCCAGCAGCCAAGATCAGGGTTTTTGGCAGTTCTTC. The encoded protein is CASSQDQGFWQFF.

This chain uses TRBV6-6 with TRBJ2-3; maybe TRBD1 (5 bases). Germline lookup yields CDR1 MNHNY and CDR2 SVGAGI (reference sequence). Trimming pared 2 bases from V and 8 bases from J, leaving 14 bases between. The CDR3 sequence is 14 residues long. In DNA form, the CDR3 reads TGTGCCAGCAGTTACGATGCAATCCAGGGTACGCAGTATTTT. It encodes CASSYDAIQGTQYF.

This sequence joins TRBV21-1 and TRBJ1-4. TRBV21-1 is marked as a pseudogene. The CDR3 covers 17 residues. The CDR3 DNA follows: TGTGCCAGCAGCAAGAGTGTGAGTTTAAGGACTAATGAAAAACTGTTTTTT. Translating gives CASSKSVSLRTNEKLFF.

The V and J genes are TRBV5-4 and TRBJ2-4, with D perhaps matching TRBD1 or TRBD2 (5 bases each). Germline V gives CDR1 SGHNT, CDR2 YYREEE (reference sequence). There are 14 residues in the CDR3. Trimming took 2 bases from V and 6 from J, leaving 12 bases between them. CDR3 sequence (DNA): TGTGCCAGCAGCTTATCGGGGACGGCAAACATTCAGTACTTC. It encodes CASSLSGTANIQYF.

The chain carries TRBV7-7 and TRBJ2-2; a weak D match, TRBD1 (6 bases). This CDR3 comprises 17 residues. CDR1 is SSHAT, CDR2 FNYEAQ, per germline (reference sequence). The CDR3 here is CARVGAMGKLNTGELFF. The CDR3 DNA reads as TGTGCTAGGGTGGGGGCCATGGGCAAATTGAACACCGGGGAGCTGTTTTTT.

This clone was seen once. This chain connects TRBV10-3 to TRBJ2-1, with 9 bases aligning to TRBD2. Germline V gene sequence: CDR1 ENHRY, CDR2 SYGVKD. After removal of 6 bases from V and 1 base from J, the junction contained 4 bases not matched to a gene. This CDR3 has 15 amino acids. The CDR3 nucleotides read TGTGCCATCAGGGATAGCGGGGGTTCCTACAATGAGCAGTTCTTC. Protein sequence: CAIRDSGGSYNEQFF.

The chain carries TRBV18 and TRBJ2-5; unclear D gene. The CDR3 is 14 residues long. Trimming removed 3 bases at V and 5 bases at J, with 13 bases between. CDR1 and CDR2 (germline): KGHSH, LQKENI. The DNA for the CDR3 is TGTGCCAGCTCACCCCAGGAGCTCGGGGAGACCCAGTACTTC. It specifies CASSPQELGETQYF.

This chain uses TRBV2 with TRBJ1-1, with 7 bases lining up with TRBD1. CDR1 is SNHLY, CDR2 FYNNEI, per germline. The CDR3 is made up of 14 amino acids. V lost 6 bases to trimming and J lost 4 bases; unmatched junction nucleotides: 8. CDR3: CASSRQGSFTEAFF. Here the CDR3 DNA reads TGTGCCAGCAGCAGACAGGGATCGTTCACTGAAGCTTTCTTT.

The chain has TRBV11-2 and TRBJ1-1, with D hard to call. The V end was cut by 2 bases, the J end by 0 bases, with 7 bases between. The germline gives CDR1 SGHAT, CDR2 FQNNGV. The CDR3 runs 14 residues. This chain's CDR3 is CASSLQTVNTEAFF. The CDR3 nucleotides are TGTGCCAGCAGCTTACAAACTGTGAACACTGAAGCTTTCTTT.

The CDR3 loop is CASSPEGRGGELFF. DNA for the CDR3: TGTGCCAGCAGCCCAGAGGGCAGGGGCGGGGAGCTGTTTTTT. The chain has TRBV9 and TRBJ2-2; TRBD1 might be the D (6 bases). V lost 4 bases to trimming and J lost 7 bases, with 14 bases between them. Looked up from germline, CDR1 is SGDLS and CDR2 is YYNGEE. The CDR3 is made up of 14 amino acids. Filled out from reference TRBV9 and TRBJ2-2, the complete variable domain reads DSGVTQTPKHLITATGQRVTLRCSPRSGDLSVYWYQQSLDQGLQFLIQYYNGEERAKGNILERFSAQQFPDLHSELNLSSLELGDSALYFCASSPEGRGGELFFGEGSRLTVL.

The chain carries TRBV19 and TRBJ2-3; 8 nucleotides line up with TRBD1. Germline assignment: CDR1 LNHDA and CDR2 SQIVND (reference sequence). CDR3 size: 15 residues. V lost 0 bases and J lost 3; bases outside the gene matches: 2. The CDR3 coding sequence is TGTGCCAGTAGTATAGAGGGGACAGGTACAGATACGCAGTATTTT. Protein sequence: CASSIEGTGTDTQYF.

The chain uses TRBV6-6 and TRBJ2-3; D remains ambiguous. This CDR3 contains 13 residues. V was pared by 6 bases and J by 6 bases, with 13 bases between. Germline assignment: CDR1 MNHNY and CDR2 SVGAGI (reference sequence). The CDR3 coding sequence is TGTGCCAGCAGCTCCGACCCTAGGGATACGCAGTATTTT. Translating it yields CASSSDPRDTQYF.

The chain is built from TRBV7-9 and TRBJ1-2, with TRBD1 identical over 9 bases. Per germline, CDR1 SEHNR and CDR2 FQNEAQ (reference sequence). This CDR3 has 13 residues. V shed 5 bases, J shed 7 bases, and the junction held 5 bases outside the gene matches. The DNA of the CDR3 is TGTGCCAGCAGCACCGGGACAGGGCTTGGCTACACCTTC. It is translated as CASSTGTGLGYTF.

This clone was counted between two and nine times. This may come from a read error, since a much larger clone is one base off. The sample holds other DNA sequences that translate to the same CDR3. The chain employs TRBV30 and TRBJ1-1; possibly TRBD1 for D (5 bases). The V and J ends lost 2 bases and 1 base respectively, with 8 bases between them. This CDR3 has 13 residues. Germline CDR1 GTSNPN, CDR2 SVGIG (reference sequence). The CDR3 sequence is CAWSQGGNTEAFF. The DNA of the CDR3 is TGTGCCTGGAGTCAGGGAGGGAACACTGAAGCTTTCTTT.

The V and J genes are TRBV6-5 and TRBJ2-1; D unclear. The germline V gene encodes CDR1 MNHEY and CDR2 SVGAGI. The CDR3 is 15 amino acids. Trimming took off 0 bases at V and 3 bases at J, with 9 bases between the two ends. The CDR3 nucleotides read TGTGCCAGCAGTTACTCCCGGGTATACTACAATGAGCAGTTCTTC. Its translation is CASSYSRVYYNEQFF.

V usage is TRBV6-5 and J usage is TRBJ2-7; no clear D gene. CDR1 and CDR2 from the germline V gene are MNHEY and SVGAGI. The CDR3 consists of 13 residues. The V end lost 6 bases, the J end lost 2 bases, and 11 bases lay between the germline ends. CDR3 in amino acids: CASSYGPTYEQYF. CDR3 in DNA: TGTGCCAGCAGCTATGGCCCCACCTACGAGCAGTACTTC.

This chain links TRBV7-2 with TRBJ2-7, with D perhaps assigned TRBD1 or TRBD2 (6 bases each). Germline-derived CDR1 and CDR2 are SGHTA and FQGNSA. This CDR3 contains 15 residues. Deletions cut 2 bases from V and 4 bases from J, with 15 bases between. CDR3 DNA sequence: TGTGCCAGCAGCTTATCACGGGGGCCGCCTTACGAGCAGTACTTC. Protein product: CASSLSRGPPYEQYF.

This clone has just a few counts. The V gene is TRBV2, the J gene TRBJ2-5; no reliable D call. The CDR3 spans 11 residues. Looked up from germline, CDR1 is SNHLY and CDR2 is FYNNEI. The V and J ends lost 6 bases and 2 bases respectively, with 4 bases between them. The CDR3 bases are TGTGCCAGCAGGCTACAAGAGACCCAGTACTTC. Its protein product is CASRLQETQYF.

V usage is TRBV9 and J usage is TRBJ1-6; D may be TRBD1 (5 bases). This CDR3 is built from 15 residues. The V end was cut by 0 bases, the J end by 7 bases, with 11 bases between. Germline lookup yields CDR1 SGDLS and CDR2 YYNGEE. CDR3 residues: CASSVAGLGNSPLHF. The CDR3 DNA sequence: TGTGCCAGCAGCGTAGCAGGGTTGGGGAATTCACCCCTCCACTTT.

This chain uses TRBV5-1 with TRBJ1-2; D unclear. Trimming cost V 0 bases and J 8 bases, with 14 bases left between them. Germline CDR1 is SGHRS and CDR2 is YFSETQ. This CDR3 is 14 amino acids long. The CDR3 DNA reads TGCGCCAGCAGCTTGGCCGGGATGGGGAACGGCTACACCTTC. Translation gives CASSLAGMGNGYTF.